This entry is about one T cell receptor (beta chain). Its antigen is not known. Produced via immunoSEQ multiplex PCR; TCRdb's table is partial and in-frame only. The table lists about 21,000 clones, over 75% of them singletons. The sample originates from a study of a mutant IDH1 vaccine in newly diagnosed glioma. Study information: Treated individuals were approximately 62% male and roughly 38% female, averaging 40.4 years of age. Study-wide points: Pseudoprogression appears to have had no connection to changes in top peripheral T cell clonotypes.

Time point: baseline, week 1 (first vaccination visit). Stated treatment: pre-vaccination baseline after standard-of-care therapy. New IDH1-mutant, ATRX-lost WHO grade 3 or 4 astrocytomas occurred in donors. The CDR3 sequence is 14 residues long. Trimming stripped 3 bases from V and 4 bases from J, with 13 bases between. Germline V gene sequence: CDR1 SGHTA, CDR2 FQGNSA. The chain couples TRBV7-2 to TRBJ2-7, with D unresolved. This TCR came from a man aged 35 to 55 with glioma. The material was PBMCs, obtained from a glioma patient treated with radiotherapy, temozolomide or both. The chain's CDR3 is CASSFSVGEYEQYF. For the CDR3, the DNA is TGTGCCAGCAGCTTCTCTGTTGGAGAGTACGAGCAGTACTTC.